The 6 T cell receptor beta chains in this list originate from one sample, sequenced in a study of cytomegalovirus exposure and HLA in healthy donors. Primers for the PCR totalled 60 Vbeta and 13 Jbeta. The assay was immunoSEQ multiplex PCR, and TCRdb's table has in-frame clones only and misses some. The sample shows 150,000 to 200,000 clones, around 68% of them seen only once. The sequencing input was PBMCs. The receptors were gathered from a man in his fifties or sixties in good health and CMV-seronegative.

V gene TRBV7-8 combines with J gene TRBJ1-5; 7 bases fit TRBD1. This CDR3 contains 16 residues. Trimming removed 6 bases from V and 3 bases from J; junction bases left unmatched: 11. Germline V gene data show CDR1 as SGHVS and CDR2 as FQNEAQ. CDR3 DNA: TGTGCCAGCAGTTTCAGACAGGGCGATCCCAATCAGCCCCAGCATTTT. As protein: CASSFRQGDPNQPQHF.

This chain connects TRBV7-9 to TRBJ2-7, with 9 bases fitting TRBD1. The V gene end was trimmed by 3 bases and the J gene end by 6 bases; junction bases not matched to a gene: 3. The CDR3 length is 13 residues. In germline, CDR1 is SEHNR, CDR2 FQNEAQ (reference sequence). CDR3 sequence: CASSFRTGVEQYF. CDR3 coding DNA: TGTGCCAGCAGCTTTCGGACAGGGGTCGAGCAGTACTTC.

On this clone itself: Other DNA sequences in this sample translate to the same CDR3. This chain links TRBV10-3 with TRBJ2-3, with D possibly being TRBD2 (6 bases). This CDR3 comprises 14 residues. The germline V and J ends were trimmed by 4 bases and 0 bases, with 8 bases remaining between them. Per the germline V gene, CDR1 is ENHRY and CDR2 is SYGVKD. This CDR3 reads CAISVGGSTDTQYF. As DNA, the CDR3 is TGTGCCATCAGTGTTGGGGGGAGCACAGATACGCAGTATTTT.

The chain is built from TRBV21-1 and TRBJ2-1; the listed D gene, TRBD1, was not tested against the DNA. TRBV21-1 is a listed pseudogene. This CDR3 has 17 amino acids. CDR3 sequence: CASSKGERDRAYNEQFF. In nucleotides, the CDR3 is TGTGCCAGCAGCAAAGGGGAACGGGACAGGGCCTACAATGAGCAGTTCTTC.

The rearrangement uses TRBV13 and TRBJ1-1; D gene unclear. The CDR3 consists of 15 residues. Trimming stripped 0 bases from V and 1 base from J, with 9 bases between. CDR1 and CDR2 (germline): PRHDT, FYEKMQ (reference sequence). CDR3 in amino acids: CASSLGRLGNTEAFF. The CDR3 bases are TGTGCCAGCAGCTTAGGTAGACTCGGGAACACTGAAGCTTTCTTT.

V gene TRBV6-1 combines with J gene TRBJ2-7; 9 bases fit TRBD1. This CDR3 has 15 amino acids. From germline, CDR1 is MNHNS and CDR2 SASEGT. The trim removed 6 bases at V and 4 bases at J, leaving 10 bases unmatched. This chain's CDR3 is CASSLQGAISYEQYF. The DNA of the CDR3 is TGTGCCAGCAGCCTACAGGGGGCGATTAGTTACGAGCAGTACTTC.